This TCR beta chain comes out of a study of blood T cell repertoires in COVID-19. Whole-study context: COVID-19 samples from acute and convalescent phases originated in the United States, Italy and Spain. The cDNA or gDNA used as material had been derived from T cells, B-cell-depleted T cells, or PBMCs.

As originally analysed: Reference gene primer amplification gave estimated nucleated cell counts. The repertoire was sequenced with immunoSEQ multiplex PCR; TCRdb's copy has only in-frame clones and lacks some. The V and J calls and clone size were taken over from that table, and D and trimming were inferred from the DNA. This table holds a few hundred thousand clones, 70% to 90% found once. The CDR3 is 15 residues long. V gave up 3 bases and J gave up 8 bases; unmatched junction bases: 8. From germline, CDR1 is SNHLY and CDR2 FYNNEI. The sequence came from a woman in her forties or fifties who had recovered from COVID-19. The rearrangement uses TRBV2 and TRBJ2-3; 10 bases are a match to TRBD2. The sample taken for sequencing was peripheral blood. CDR3 DNA: TGTGCCAGCAGTGATTCCGGGACTAGCGTTGCTACGCAGTATTTT. Amino acid sequence: CASSDSGTSVATQYF.